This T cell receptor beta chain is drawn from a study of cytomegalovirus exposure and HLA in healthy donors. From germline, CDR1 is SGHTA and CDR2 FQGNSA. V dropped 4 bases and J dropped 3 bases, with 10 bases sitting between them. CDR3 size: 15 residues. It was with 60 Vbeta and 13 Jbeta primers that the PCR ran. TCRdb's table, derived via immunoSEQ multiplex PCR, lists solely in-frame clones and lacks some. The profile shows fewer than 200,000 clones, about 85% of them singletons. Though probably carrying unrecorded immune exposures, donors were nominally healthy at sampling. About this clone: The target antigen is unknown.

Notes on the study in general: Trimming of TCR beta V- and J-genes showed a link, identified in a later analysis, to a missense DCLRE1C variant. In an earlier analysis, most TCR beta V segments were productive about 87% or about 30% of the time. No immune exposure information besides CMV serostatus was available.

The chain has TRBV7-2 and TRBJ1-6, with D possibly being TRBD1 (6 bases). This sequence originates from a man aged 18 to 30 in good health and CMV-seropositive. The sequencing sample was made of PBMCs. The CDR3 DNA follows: TGTGCCAGCAGCTCAGGGGTTAGCTATAATTCACCCCTCCACTTT. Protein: CASSSGVSYNSPLHF.